The 10 T cell receptor beta chains presented below share a single source sample, sequenced in a study of a mutant IDH1 vaccine in newly diagnosed glioma. This sample's time point: baseline, week 1 (first vaccination visit). The treatment is: pre-vaccination baseline after standard-of-care therapy. TCRdb's table, derived via immunoSEQ multiplex PCR, lists solely in-frame clones and lacks some. This table holds about 59,000 clones, around 90% found once. The input for sequencing was PBMCs, taken from a glioma patient treated with radiotherapy, temozolomide or both. The source is a man between 50 and 59 years old with glioma.

The CDR3 nucleotides read TGTGCCTGGACCAGGGGGGTCAGGACTGAAGCTTTCTTT. It specifies CAWTRGVRTEAFF. The chain links TRBV30 to TRBJ1-1; TRBD1 matches 7 bases. CDR1 GTSNPN and CDR2 SVGIG come from the germline V gene (reference sequence). V lost 4 bases to trimming and J lost 5 bases; unmatched junction nucleotides: 7. The CDR3 runs 13 residues.

This clone was found a few times. This sequence joins TRBV4-2 and TRBJ2-1; TRBD2 agrees at 10 bases. CDR3 length: 17 amino acids. With 4 bases clipped from V and 6 bases from J, the junction kept 12 bases outside the gene matches. CDR1 is LGHNA, CDR2 YNFKEQ, per germline. CDR3 DNA sequence: TGTGCCAGCAGCCTGACTCTAGCGGGAGAGGTAACCAATGAGCAGTTCTTC. Amino acids: CASSLTLAGEVTNEQFF.

The V gene is TRBV5-6, the J gene TRBJ2-7, with TRBD1 identical over 7 bases. The V gene end was trimmed by 5 bases and the J gene end by 2 bases; junction bases not matched to a gene: 7. CDR3 length: 14 residues. The germline gives CDR1 SGHDT, CDR2 YYEEEE. CDR3 loop: CASRLGQIPYEQYF. The CDR3 nucleotides are TGTGCCAGCAGACTGGGACAGATCCCCTACGAGCAGTACTTC. The whole variable domain, remainder taken from reference TRBV5-6 and TRBJ2-7, is DAGVTQSPTHLIKTRGQQVTLRCSPKSGHDTVSWYQQALGQGPQFIFQYYEEEERQRGNFPDRFSGHQFPNYSSELNVNALLLGDSALYLCASRLGQIPYEQYFGPGTRLTVT.

This chain joins TRBV7-9 and TRBJ2-7; 11 bases agree with TRBD1. The length of the CDR3 is 15 residues. CDR1 and CDR2 from the germline V gene are SEHNR and FQNEAQ (reference sequence). Trimming took 4 bases from V and 5 from J; bases not matched to a gene: 7. CDR3 in DNA: TGTGCCAGCAGCTCCTACCGGGACAGGGGGAACGAGCAGTACTTC. Translation: CASSSYRDRGNEQYF.

V and J are TRBV11-2 and TRBJ1-1; TRBD1 might be the D (6 bases). V was clipped by 2 bases and J by 2 bases, with 15 bases between them. CDR3 size: 16 residues. Germline assignment: CDR1 SGHAT and CDR2 FQNNGV. CDR3 sequence: CASSLTPVRGNTEAFF. DNA of the CDR3: TGTGCCAGCAGCTTAACACCTGTCAGGGGAAACACTGAAGCTTTCTTT.

This sequence joins TRBV9 and TRBJ2-7; 7 bases map to TRBD1. The ends lost 3 bases at V and 3 bases at J; junction bases unmatched: 12. This CDR3 is 16 amino acids long. The V gene's germline CDR1 is SGDLS and CDR2 YYNGEE. DNA for the CDR3: TGTGCCAGCAGCGAAGGGACAGACGATAGCTTCTACGAGCAGTACTTC. It encodes CASSEGTDDSFYEQYF.

The CDR3 protein is CASSQLTGHPRAGANVLTF. The CDR3 coding sequence is TGCGCCAGCAGCCAATTGACAGGCCATCCCCGGGCTGGGGCCAACGTCCTGACTTTC. The chain joins TRBV4-3 to TRBJ2-6, with a tentative D call TRBD1 (6 bases). Germline V lookup: CDR1 LGHNA, CDR2 YSLEER. Trimming cost V 2 bases and J 2 bases, with 19 bases left between them. CDR3 length: 19 amino acids.

This clone has a single count. The chain has TRBV19 and TRBJ1-1; D ambiguous. Germline V gene data show CDR1 as LNHDA and CDR2 as SQIVND (reference sequence). The V end lost 1 base, the J end lost 4 bases, and 10 bases lay between the germline ends. The CDR3 sequence is 14 residues long. This CDR3 is CASSIVVGPTEAFF. CDR3 bases: TGTGCCAGTAGTATAGTGGTTGGTCCCACTGAAGCTTTCTTT. The full variable domain, with the rest looked up from reference TRBV19 and TRBJ1-1, is DGGITQSPKYLFRKEGQNVTLSCEQNLNHDAMYWYRQDPGQGLRLIYYSQIVNDFQKGDIAEGYSVSREKKESFPLTVTSAQKNPTAFYLCASSIVVGPTEAFFGQGTRLTVV.

The CDR3 region is CAISEGQGYQPQHF. In DNA, the CDR3 is TGTGCCATCAGTGAGGGTCAGGGATATCAGCCCCAGCATTTT. The genes are TRBV10-3 and TRBJ1-5; maybe TRBD1 (5 bases). Germline CDR1 is ENHRY and CDR2 is SYGVKD. The CDR3 sequence is 14 residues long. Trimming took off 2 bases at V and 5 bases at J, with 10 bases between the two ends.

The chain carries TRBV28 and TRBJ1-1; D uncertain. V was trimmed by 5 bases and J by 10 bases, leaving 14 bases between them. The CDR3 extends over 12 amino acids. Germline assignment: CDR1 MDHEN and CDR2 SYDVKM. The CDR3 DNA is TGTGCCAGCAGTCCCACCTCCGGGCCAGCTTTCTTT. This encodes CASSPTSGPAFF. Supplemented by reference TRBV28 and TRBJ1-1, the full variable domain reads DVKVTQSSRYLVKRTGEKVFLECVQDMDHENMFWYRQDPGLGLRLIYFSYDVKMKEKGDIPEGYSVSREKKERFSLILESASTNQTSMYLCASSPTSGPAFFGQGTRLTVV.